A single sample is the source of the 21 T cell receptor beta chains below, sequenced in a study of T cell repertoires in cytomegalovirus infection. Via MiXCR, TCRdb re-called the reads, giving one row per CDR3 protein. The sample shows 400,000 or so distinct CDR3 sequences, approximately 31% of them seen only once. Sequenced material: PBMCs. Receptors originate from a human donor in good health (CMV status not recorded). Some clones in this sample may be carry-over from other donors' samples.

This clonotype was picked up a small number of times. The J gene is TRBJ1-4, the V gene TRBV6-5, with a tentative D call TRBD1 (5 bases). The germline CDR1 and CDR2 sequences are MNHEY and SVGAGI. The CDR3 has 16 amino acids. V was clipped by 7 bases and J by 3 bases, with 18 bases between them. The CDR3 DNA reads TGTGCCAGCAACCATACTTCAGAGGGGTCTAATGAAAAACTGTTTTTT. Encoded protein: CASNHTSEGSNEKLFF.

This clonotype was counted only a few times. The chain combines TRBV4-2 with TRBJ2-1, with D unresolved. The germline V gene has CDR1 LGHNA and CDR2 YNFKEQ. Trimming left V 9 bases short and J 4 bases short, with 22 bases between. The CDR3 is 16 residues long. The CDR3 sequence: CASLRTPNSPYNEQFF. CDR3 bases: TGTGCCAGTCTGAGGACGCCAAATTCCCCATACAATGAGCAGTTCTTC.

This clonotype was detected many times. The chain recombines TRBV12-3 or TRBV12-4 with TRBJ1-5; D remains ambiguous. The CDR3 covers 14 residues. The germline V and J ends were trimmed by 5 bases and 4 bases, with 12 bases remaining between them. In DNA, the CDR3 is TGTGCCAGCAGTCGTGACGGTGTTAATCAGCCCCAGCATTTT. It yields the protein CASSRDGVNQPQHF.

This sequence joins TRBV6-5 and TRBJ1-2; D ambiguous. The CDR3 totals 13 residues. Germline assignment: CDR1 MNHEY and CDR2 SVGAGI. Between the trimmed V and J ends, which lost 0 bases and 8 bases, there was a span of 10 bases. The CDR3 loop reads CASSYSAPGGYTF. For the CDR3, the DNA is TGTGCCAGCAGTTACTCGGCCCCTGGGGGCTACACCTTC.

This clonotype was counted a few times. This sequence joins TRBV12-3 or TRBV12-4 and TRBJ2-4; a possible D gene is TRBD2 (5 bases). V lost 6 bases and J 7 bases, leaving 10 bases between the germline ends. The CDR3 has 12 residues. The chain's CDR3 is CASSFRGNIQYF. CDR3 coding DNA: TGTGCCAGCAGCTTCAGAGGGAACATTCAGTACTTC.

This clonotype has just a few counts. This rearrangement joins TRBV2 to TRBJ1-2; D is possibly TRBD1 (5 bases). CDR3 length: 13 amino acids. V was pared by 6 bases and J by 1 base, with 9 bases between. Germline values: CDR1 SNHLY, CDR2 FYNNEI. CDR3 DNA sequence: TGTGCCAGCAGGGGACCCGATAACTATGGCTACACCTTC. It translates to CASRGPDNYGYTF.

This clonotype was recorded a few times. The chain has TRBV7-2 and TRBJ2-3; 14 bases agree with TRBD2. Germline V gene lookup returns CDR1 SGHTA and CDR2 FQGNSA. This CDR3 is 20 amino acids long. Trimming removed 5 bases from V and 2 bases from J; junction bases left unmatched: 15. This CDR3 is CASSPTPGLAGALSTDTQYF. The CDR3 DNA follows: TGTGCCAGCAGCCCTACACCGGGACTAGCGGGGGCCCTCTCCACAGATACGCAGTATTTT.

This clonotype occurred a few times. The J gene is TRBJ1-4, the V gene TRBV7-9, with TRBD1 as a possible D gene (6 bases). V was trimmed by 5 bases and J by 0 bases, leaving 13 bases between them. The CDR3 spans 16 residues. Per germline, CDR1 SEHNR and CDR2 FQNEAQ (reference sequence). The DNA for the CDR3 is TGTGCCAGCAGCCCCGGACAGCCGGCAACTAATGAAAAACTGTTTTTT. Translating it yields CASSPGQPATNEKLFF.

This rearrangement joins TRBV28 to TRBJ1-3; TRBD1 agrees at 10 bases. This CDR3 has 16 amino acids. Germline V gene data show CDR1 as MDHEN and CDR2 as SYDVKM. Trimming at V came to 5 bases and at J to 0 bases, leaving 4 bases not matched to a gene. CDR3 in amino acids: CASSTRTGGSGNTIYF. In DNA, the CDR3 is TGTGCCAGCAGTACACGGACAGGGGGCTCTGGAAACACCATATATTTT. Using reference TRBV28 and TRBJ1-3 for the parts outside the CDR3, the full variable domain is DVKVTQSSRYLVKRTGEKVFLECVQDMDHENMFWYRQDPGLGLRLIYFSYDVKMKEKGDIPEGYSVSREKKERFSLILESASTNQTSMYLCASSTRTGGSGNTIYFGEGSWLTVV.

This clonotype was seen more than once but under ten times. The chain links TRBV6-1 to TRBJ2-7; D is perhaps TRBD1 (5 bases). The V end lost 5 bases, the J end lost 0 bases, and 11 bases lay between the germline ends. Germline-derived CDR1 and CDR2 are MNHNS and SASEGT. This CDR3 has 14 residues. The CDR3 nucleotides read TGTGCCAGCAGTCGCCGAGACAGCTCCTACGAGCAGTACTTC. Its protein product is CASSRRDSSYEQYF.

The CDR3, as DNA: TGTGCCAGCAGCCCGAGGGGGACAGGGGGTCTAGATACGCAGTATTTT. Protein product: CASSPRGTGGLDTQYF. The chain couples TRBV28 to TRBJ2-3, with TRBD1 matching over 11 bases. This CDR3 region has 16 residues. Trimming removed 6 bases from V and 5 bases from J; junction bases left unmatched: 10. Germline V gene lookup returns CDR1 MDHEN and CDR2 SYDVKM.

This clonotype was observed a handful of times. The chain employs TRBV28 and TRBJ2-1, with a weak D call TRBD2 (6 bases). CDR3 size: 13 residues. Trimming shortened V by 8 bases and J by 0 bases, and 8 bases separated the two germline ends. Germline V gives CDR1 MDHEN, CDR2 SYDVKM. CDR3 loop: CASRGTSYNEQFF. CDR3 nucleotides: TGTGCCAGCCGGGGGACCTCCTACAATGAGCAGTTCTTC.

This clonotype occurred a few times. The chain uses TRBV11-2 and TRBJ2-1, with D tentatively TRBD2 (5 bases). V lost 6 bases to trimming and J lost 7 bases, with 19 bases between them. Germline V CDR1 and CDR2: SGHAT, FQNNGV. The CDR3 is 15 amino acids. The CDR3 sequence is CASRRGQTAVNEQFF. The CDR3 DNA reads TGTGCCAGCAGACGAGGGCAAACCGCGGTGAATGAGCAGTTCTTC.

The CDR3 DNA reads as TGTGCCAGCAGCTTAGATTCTAGTAGCGGGGGGAATTGGGCCCAGTACTTC. This encodes CASSLDSSSGGNWAQYF. V usage is TRBV11-2 and J usage is TRBJ2-5; 10 nucleotides match TRBD2. This CDR3 is 17 amino acids long. V was clipped by 0 bases and J by 9 bases; unmatched bases: 13. Germline V CDR1 and CDR2: SGHAT, FQNNGV.

The chain uses TRBV29-1 and TRBJ2-1, with D perhaps TRBD2 (6 bases). The V gene lost 7 bases and the J gene lost 6 bases, with 28 bases spanning the gap. The CDR3 consists of 17 residues. From germline, CDR1 is SQVTM and CDR2 ANQGSEA. Here the CDR3 reads CSAKLIGGSKGSNEQFF. DNA of the CDR3: TGCAGCGCCAAGCTTATTGGGGGGAGTAAGGGGTCCAATGAGCAGTTCTTC.

A few counts support this clonotype. The rearrangement links TRBV4-1 to TRBJ2-1, with 13 bases fitting TRBD2. The CDR3 is 15 amino acids. Germline CDR1 and CDR2: MGHRA and YSYEKL. V lost 1 base, J lost 7 bases, and 1 base stayed unmatched. This CDR3 is CASSQGGLAGNEQFF. The DNA for the CDR3 is TGCGCCAGCAGCCAAGGGGGACTAGCGGGAAATGAGCAGTTCTTC.

The chain is built from TRBV29-1 and TRBJ2-7; D is possibly TRBD1 (5 bases). Germline CDR1 is SQVTM and CDR2 is ANQGSEA. CDR3 length: 12 residues. Deletions cut 4 bases from V and 2 bases from J, with 9 bases between. The CDR3 region is CSVVDIPYEQYF. DNA of the CDR3: TGCAGCGTTGTGGACATCCCCTACGAGCAGTACTTC.

The chain joins TRBV10-2 to TRBJ2-3, with 7 bases that match TRBD2. The CDR3 contains 18 residues. The germline CDR1 and CDR2 sequences are WSHSY and SAAADI. The V segment lost 6 bases and the J segment 2 bases; nucleotides outside the gene matches: 17. This CDR3 is CASRPGPAGIAITDTQYF. For the CDR3, the DNA is TGCGCCAGCAGACCGGGCCCAGCGGGGATAGCAATCACAGATACGCAGTATTTT.

This clonotype was counted only a few times. The chain carries TRBV6-1 and TRBJ2-7, with TRBD2 identical over 12 bases. This CDR3 region has 15 residues. Germline loops: CDR1 MNHNS, CDR2 SASEGT. V dropped 2 bases and J dropped 4; count of bases not matched to a gene: 3. The CDR3 bases are TGTGCCAGCAGTGAACGACTAGCGGGGGTATACGAGCAGTACTTC. Amino acids: CASSERLAGVYEQYF.

As to this clonotype: This may come from a read error, since a much larger clone is one base off. The chain has TRBV7-8 and TRBJ2-5; perhaps TRBD1 as D (5 bases). Germline-derived CDR1 and CDR2 are SGHVS and FQNEAQ. The CDR3 loop spans 17 amino acids. CDR3 region: CASSSPLGAMYQDTQYF. The DNA for the CDR3 is TGTGCCAGCAGCTCCCCGTTAGGGGCAATGTACCAAGATACCCAGTACTTC.

This clonotype was detected only once. Compared with germline, one end of the junction differs, possibly owing to a read error. The J gene is TRBJ2-6, the V gene TRBV7-1; a weak D match, TRBD1 (5 bases). TRBV7-1 is an ORF, with its function uncertain. The CDR3 spans 14 residues. In DNA, the CDR3 is TGTGCCATCAGCGTCAGCTCTGGGGCCAACTTCCTGACTTTC. Translation gives CAISVSSGANFLTF.